This T cell receptor beta chain was found in a study of T cells in Graves' hyperthyroidism and ophthalmopathy. Authors of the study amplified TCR beta CDR3 regions from RNA transcripts. The HTBI primer set served for first-round RT-PCR of the TCR CDR3. TCRdb itself ran the multiplex PCR reads through MiXCR, one entry per CDR3 protein. The table shows around 280,000 distinct CDR3 sequences, with about an eighth occurring only once. This clonotype has at least ten counts. This receptor was taken from a woman between 25 and 40 years old with Graves' hyperthyroidism that later progressed to Graves' ophthalmopathy. The source material was blood.

CDR3 sequence (DNA): TGTGCCAGCAGTTACTCACTAGCGGGAGAGAATGAGCAGTTCTTC. Protein product: CASSYSLAGENEQFF. The rearrangement links TRBV6-2 or TRBV6-3 to TRBJ2-1; 11 nucleotides line up with TRBD2. Germline V gene sequence: CDR1 MNHEY, CDR2 SVGEGT. J was trimmed by 7 bases and V by 0 bases; bases with no gene match: 2. CDR3 size: 15 residues.